These 27 T cell receptor beta chains came from one sample sequenced in a study of cytomegalovirus exposure and HLA in healthy donors. The PCR used 60 Vbeta and 13 Jbeta primers. Profiled with immunoSEQ multiplex PCR; TCRdb holds only in-frame clones, not every one. Here the sample spans approximately 170,000 clones, about four fifths being singletons. The specimen sequenced was PBMCs. Receptor source: a male donor in good health and CMV-seronegative.

The J gene is TRBJ2-7, the V gene TRBV11-3; TRBD1 matches at 7 bases. This CDR3 spans 14 amino acids. V lost 5 bases, J lost 6 bases, and 10 bases stayed unmatched. The germline V gene has CDR1 SGHNT and CDR2 YENEEA. CDR3 protein: CASSPFRQGGEQYF. CDR3 bases: TGTGCCAGCAGCCCTTTTCGACAGGGCGGCGAGCAGTACTTC.

This chain links TRBV28 with TRBJ1-2, with 7 nucleotides matching TRBD1. The germline gives CDR1 MDHEN, CDR2 SYDVKM. The CDR3 spans 15 residues. The ends lost 1 base at V and 5 bases at J; junction bases unmatched: 7. The CDR3, as DNA: TGTGCCAGCAGTTTATCCTCAGGGGGTTCATATGGCTACACCTTC. Translating gives CASSLSSGGSYGYTF.

The rearrangement uses TRBV29-1 and TRBJ2-7, with D perhaps TRBD2 (6 bases). V lost 4 bases, J lost 1 base, and 17 bases lay in between. Germline V gene sequence: CDR1 SQVTM, CDR2 ANQGSEA. The CDR3 has 15 amino acids. As DNA, the CDR3 is TGCAGCGTTGGGGGGGACGGCGAACAGTCCTACGAGCAGTACTTC. It specifies CSVGGDGEQSYEQYF.

The J gene is TRBJ1-5, the V gene TRBV27, with D possibly matching TRBD1 (5 bases). The V gene's germline CDR1 is MNHEY and CDR2 SMNVEV (reference sequence). V was pared by 2 bases and J by 2 bases, with 19 bases between. This CDR3 region has 18 residues. The CDR3 DNA follows: TGTGCCAGCAGTTTACGGGCAGGGTTAGTTATGGGCAATCAGCCCCAGCATTTT. Its translation: CASSLRAGLVMGNQPQHF.

J is TRBJ1-1 and V is TRBV4-3; D is possibly TRBD1 (5 bases). Trimming removed 1 base from V and 6 bases from J, with 18 bases in between. The CDR3 covers 16 residues. Per the germline V gene, CDR1 is LGHNA and CDR2 is YSLEER. CDR3: CASSQGAGGSDPEAFF. The CDR3 region has the DNA TGCGCCAGCAGCCAAGGGGCGGGGGGATCGGACCCTGAAGCTTTCTTT.

This rearrangement joins TRBV9 to TRBJ1-2, with D unresolved. Germline-derived CDR1 and CDR2 are SGDLS and YYNGEE. V was cut by 0 bases and J by 0 bases, with 9 bases left in between. The CDR3 has 15 amino acids. As DNA, the CDR3 is TGTGCCAGCAGCGTAGACTTGGGAGCTAACTATGGCTACACCTTC. Encoded protein: CASSVDLGANYGYTF.

DNA of the CDR3: TGTGCGTCAAGGGGGGTGGGGACAGGGGCCTACGAGCAGTACTTC. Translating gives CASRGVGTGAYEQYF. J is TRBJ2-7 and V is TRBV6-1; 10 bases are shared with TRBD1. Germline V gene data show CDR1 as MNHNS and CDR2 as SASEGT. The CDR3 has 15 residues.

The chain has TRBV5-1 and TRBJ1-1; D call uncertain. Germline V CDR1 and CDR2: SGHRS, YFSETQ. This CDR3 comprises 15 residues. Trimming took 0 bases from V and 0 from J, leaving 9 bases between them. CDR3 nucleotide sequence: TGCGCCAGCAGCTTGGCCGTACAGATGAACACTGAAGCTTTCTTT. Its translation is CASSLAVQMNTEAFF.

The V gene is TRBV21-1, the J gene TRBJ2-5; the table's TRBD2 call for D was not verified on the DNA. TRBV21-1 is reported as a pseudogene. The CDR3 contains 14 residues. In DNA, the CDR3 is TGTGCCAGCAACAAAGGAAGCGGGCCCGGAACCCAGTACTTC. It yields the protein CASNKGSGPGTQYF.

Details on this clone: An end of the junction differs from the germline gene, which may be a read error. The J gene is TRBJ1-1, the V gene TRBV7-9, with D unclear. The CDR3 consists of 11 residues. Germline lookup yields CDR1 SEHNR and CDR2 FQNEAQ (reference sequence). CDR3 sequence reads: CSSSFDTEAFF. The CDR3 nucleotides read TGTTCCAGCAGCTTCGACACTGAAGCTTTCTTT.

This clone was observed a few times. The chain links TRBV4-1 to TRBJ1-6; D ambiguous. CDR1 is MGHRA, CDR2 YSYEKL, per germline. Trimming stripped 5 bases from V and 7 bases from J, with 12 bases between. There are 14 residues in the CDR3. CDR3 nucleotide sequence: TGCGCCAGCAGCTTCACCGGGGAAAATTCACCCCTCCACTTT. Translated, it gives CASSFTGENSPLHF.

The chain recombines TRBV5-4 with TRBJ2-5; D remains unclear. In germline, CDR1 is SGHNT, CDR2 YYREEE (reference sequence). Between the trimmed V and J ends, which lost 0 bases and 5 bases, there was a span of 11 bases. There are 14 residues in the CDR3. For the CDR3, the DNA is TGTGCCAGCAGCTTGGCCTCGGTGTCGGAGACCCAGTACTTC. The encoded protein is CASSLASVSETQYF. Supplemented by reference TRBV5-4 and TRBJ2-5, the full variable domain reads ETGVTQSPTHLIKTRGQQVTLRCSSQSGHNTVSWYQQALGQGPQFIFQYYREEENGRGNFPPRFSGLQFPNYSSELNVNALELDDSALYLCASSLASVSETQYFGPGTRLLVL.

The V call is TRBV15, the J call TRBJ2-7, with 7 bases that match TRBD2. Unmatched junction bases numbered 5, after V lost 1 base and J lost 2 bases. This CDR3 has 15 residues. Germline lookup yields CDR1 LNHNV and CDR2 YYDKDF (reference sequence). The CDR3 nucleotides read TGTGCCACCAGCAGAGCTACCGGGGGGACCTACGAGCAGTACTTC. Translated, it gives CATSRATGGTYEQYF.

The V gene is TRBV19, the J gene TRBJ2-7, with 7 bases matching TRBD1. The germline gives CDR1 LNHDA, CDR2 SQIVND (reference sequence). There are 15 residues in the CDR3. J was trimmed by 2 bases and V by 3 bases; bases with no gene match: 7. The DNA of the CDR3 is TGTGCCAGTAGTATGTCCGGGACAGCCACCTACGAGCAGTACTTC. Translated: CASSMSGTATYEQYF.

The rearrangement joins TRBV11-2 to TRBJ2-3; 7 bases fit TRBD2. The CDR3 runs to 14 residues. Germline V gene sequence: CDR1 SGHAT, CDR2 FQNNGV. Losses at the gene ends were 4 bases for V and 3 bases for J; bases not matched to a gene: 4. CDR3 loop: CASSSLAVTDTQYF. The DNA for the CDR3 is TGTGCCAGCAGCTCGCTAGCGGTAACAGATACGCAGTATTTT.

The chain is built from TRBV28 and TRBJ2-2; 8 nucleotides align to TRBD2. This CDR3 comprises 16 residues. Trimming cost V 4 bases and J 0 bases; bases outside gene matches: 4. Germline V gene data show CDR1 as MDHEN and CDR2 as SYDVKM. Here the CDR3 reads CASSSGTRPNTGELFF. The CDR3 bases are TGTGCCAGCAGTTCGGGGACTAGGCCGAACACCGGGGAGCTGTTTTTT. Together with reference TRBV28 and TRBJ2-2, the CDR3 gives the full variable domain: DVKVTQSSRYLVKRTGEKVFLECVQDMDHENMFWYRQDPGLGLRLIYFSYDVKMKEKGDIPEGYSVSREKKERFSLILESASTNQTSMYLCASSSGTRPNTGELFFGEGSRLTVL.

V gene TRBV5-1 combines with J gene TRBJ2-7; tentatively, D is TRBD2 (6 bases). Germline V CDR1 and CDR2: SGHRS, YFSETQ. This CDR3 has 15 residues. V was trimmed by 4 bases and J by 4 bases, leaving 18 bases between them. The DNA of the CDR3 is TGCGCCAGCAGCCCGGATCTAGGACGGGGGTACGAGCAGTACTTC. Amino acid sequence: CASSPDLGRGYEQYF.

CDR3 in amino acids: CASRSRGGGSYGYTF. CDR3 in DNA: TGTGCCAGCAGATCGAGGGGTGGGGGCTCCTATGGCTACACCTTC. The rearrangement links TRBV9 to TRBJ1-2, with TRBD1 as a possible D gene (6 bases). This CDR3 is 15 amino acids long. CDR1 is SGDLS and CDR2 is YYNGEE in the germline V gene. V lost 5 bases to trimming and J lost 4 bases, with 18 bases between them. The variable domain in full, completed from reference TRBV9 and TRBJ1-2, reads DSGVTQTPKHLITATGQRVTLRCSPRSGDLSVYWYQQSLDQGLQFLIQYYNGEERAKGNILERFSAQQFPDLHSELNLSSLELGDSALYFCASRSRGGGSYGYTFGSGTRLTVV.

A word on this clone: Other nucleotide sequences from this sample produce the same CDR3. The chain uses TRBV6-5 and TRBJ1-4; perhaps TRBD1 as D (5 bases). Per germline, CDR1 MNHEY and CDR2 SVGAGI. V shed 0 bases and J shed 7 bases, with 12 bases lying between them. CDR3 length: 15 residues. The CDR3 loop is CASSYSAGVGEKLFF. CDR3 nucleotide sequence: TGTGCCAGCAGTTACTCGGCGGGGGTGGGTGAAAAACTGTTTTTT.

J is TRBJ2-1 and V is TRBV14, with 12 bases matching TRBD2. With 2 bases clipped from V and 9 bases from J, the junction kept 20 bases outside the gene matches. The CDR3 is 20 residues long. Germline CDR1 is SGHDN and CDR2 is FVKESK. This CDR3 is CASSQSCFRLAGVLVCEQFF. CDR3 coding DNA: TGTGCCAGCAGCCAATCTTGCTTCCGACTAGCGGGAGTTCTTGTTTGTGAGCAGTTCTTC.

V is TRBV19 and J is TRBJ2-5; D uncertain. V was clipped by 0 bases and J by 0 bases, with 11 bases between them. The CDR3 runs 16 residues. Germline V lookup: CDR1 LNHDA, CDR2 SQIVND (reference sequence). CDR3 sequence: CASSIDSRPNQETQYF. CDR3 DNA: TGTGCCAGTAGTATAGACTCGAGGCCTAACCAAGAGACCCAGTACTTC.

This clone occurred once. This chain joins TRBV4-3 and TRBJ2-7; TRBD1 matches at 8 bases. The ends lost 1 base at V and 4 bases at J; junction bases unmatched: 6. The CDR3 loop spans 15 amino acids. Per germline, CDR1 LGHNA and CDR2 YSLEER. The CDR3 reads CASSQVRTGPYEQYF. The CDR3 DNA follows: TGCGCCAGCAGCCAAGTACGGACAGGGCCGTACGAGCAGTACTTC.

The chain combines TRBV7-2 with TRBJ2-2; 9 bases align to TRBD1. This CDR3 comprises 15 residues. Germline CDR1 and CDR2: SGHTA and FQGNSA. Trimming cost V 4 bases and J 3 bases; bases outside gene matches: 3. For the CDR3, the DNA is TGTGCCAGCAGCTCCGGGACAGGGCACACCGGGGAGCTGTTTTTT. As protein: CASSSGTGHTGELFF.

CDR3 sequence reads: CASSLGVPGQGTYGYTF. DNA for the CDR3: TGTGCCAGCAGCTTGGGAGTACCGGGACAGGGGACCTATGGCTACACCTTC. This chain links TRBV5-6 with TRBJ1-2, with 10 bases lining up with TRBD1. Germline lookup yields CDR1 SGHDT and CDR2 YYEEEE. The junction had 9 bases not matched to a gene; V was cut back by 0 bases and J by 4 bases. This CDR3 region has 17 residues.

The chain couples TRBV5-1 to TRBJ2-1, with 9 bases aligning to TRBD1. Trimming removed 6 bases from V and 7 bases from J; junction bases left unmatched: 5. Per germline, CDR1 SGHRS and CDR2 YFSETQ. The CDR3 spans 13 residues. The CDR3 loop is CASTRDRVNEQFF. For the CDR3, the DNA is TGCGCCAGCACCCGGGACAGGGTAAATGAGCAGTTCTTC.

The rearrangement links TRBV7-3 to TRBJ2-3, with D hard to call. V lost 0 bases and J lost 3, with 13 bases in between. From germline, CDR1 is SGHTA and CDR2 FQGTGA. The CDR3 runs to 16 residues. Written as DNA, the CDR3 is TGTGCCAGCAGCTTAACTGATGTCGGTTTGACAGATACGCAGTATTTT. Amino acid sequence: CASSLTDVGLTDTQYF.

The chain uses TRBV6-1 and TRBJ1-4; TRBD1 is a possible D gene (6 bases). V lost 7 bases and J 6 bases, leaving 18 bases between the germline ends. The CDR3 has 15 residues. Germline V lookup: CDR1 MNHNS, CDR2 SASEGT. CDR3 DNA: TGTGCCAGCAACCTACTGGGGGCGCGGGATGAAAAACTGTTTTTT. Amino acids: CASNLLGARDEKLFF.